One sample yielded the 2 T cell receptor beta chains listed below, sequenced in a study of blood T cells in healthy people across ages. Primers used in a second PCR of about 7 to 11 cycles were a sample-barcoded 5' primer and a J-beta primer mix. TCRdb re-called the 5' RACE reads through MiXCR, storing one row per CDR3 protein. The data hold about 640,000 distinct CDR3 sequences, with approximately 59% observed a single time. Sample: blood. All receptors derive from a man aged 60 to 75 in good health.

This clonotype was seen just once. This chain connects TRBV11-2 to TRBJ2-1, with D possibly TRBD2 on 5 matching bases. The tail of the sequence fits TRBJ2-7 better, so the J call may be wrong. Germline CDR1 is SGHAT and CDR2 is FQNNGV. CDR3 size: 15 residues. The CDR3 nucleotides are TGTGCCAGCAGCCCACCGGGGTCTCTCTACAATGAGCAGTACTTC. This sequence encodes CASSPPGSLYNEQYF.

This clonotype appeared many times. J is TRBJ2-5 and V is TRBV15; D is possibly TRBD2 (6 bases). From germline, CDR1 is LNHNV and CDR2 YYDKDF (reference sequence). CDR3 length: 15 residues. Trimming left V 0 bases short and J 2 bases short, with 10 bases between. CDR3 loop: CATSRDRGTQETQYF. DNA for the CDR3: TGTGCCACCAGCAGAGATCGTGGGACTCAAGAGACCCAGTACTTC. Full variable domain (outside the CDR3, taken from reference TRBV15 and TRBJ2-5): DAMVIQNPRYQVTQFGKPVTLSCSQTLNHNVMYWYQQKSSQAPKLLFHYYDKDFNNEADTPDNFQSRRPNTSFCFLDIRSPGLGDTAMYLCATSRDRGTQETQYFGPGTRLLVL.